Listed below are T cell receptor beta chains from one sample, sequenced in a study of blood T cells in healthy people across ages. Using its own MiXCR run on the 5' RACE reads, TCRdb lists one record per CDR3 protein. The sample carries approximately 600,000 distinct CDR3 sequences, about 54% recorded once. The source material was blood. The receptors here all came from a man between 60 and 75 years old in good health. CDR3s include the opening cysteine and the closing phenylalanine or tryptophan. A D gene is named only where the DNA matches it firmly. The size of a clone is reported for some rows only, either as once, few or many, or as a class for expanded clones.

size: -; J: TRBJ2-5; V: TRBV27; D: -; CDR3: CATSLGGAQETQYF; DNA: TGTGCCACCAGTTTGGGGGGGGCCCAAGAGACCCAGTACTTC
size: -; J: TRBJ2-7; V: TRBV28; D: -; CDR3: CASSRATDFYEQYF; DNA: TGTGCCAGCAGTCGAGCGACGGACTTCTACGAGCAGTACTTC
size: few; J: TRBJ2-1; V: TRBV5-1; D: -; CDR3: CASSLFLLGSSYNEQFF; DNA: TGCGCCAGCAGCTTGTTTCTATTAGGGAGCTCCTACAATGAGCAGTTCTTC
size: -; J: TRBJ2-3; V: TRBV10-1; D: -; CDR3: CASSWAGEADTQYF; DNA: TGCGCCAGCAGTTGGGCAGGGGAAGCAGATACGCAGTATTTT
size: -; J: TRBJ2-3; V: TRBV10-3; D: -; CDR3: CATGPRGDGTDTQYF; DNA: TGTGCCACAGGCCCAAGAGGGGACGGCACAGATACGCAGTATTTT
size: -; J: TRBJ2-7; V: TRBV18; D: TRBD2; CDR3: CASSRTSGGPTYEQYF; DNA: TGTGCCAGCTCGCGGACTAGCGGGGGGCCCACCTACGAGCAGTACTTC
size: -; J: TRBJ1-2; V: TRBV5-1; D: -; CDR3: CVSSLDRLMGGYTF; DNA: TGCGTCAGCAGCTTGGATCGACTTATGGGCGGCTACACCTTC
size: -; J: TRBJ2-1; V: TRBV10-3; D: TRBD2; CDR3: CAISGRGGSNEQFF; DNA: TGTGCCATCAGTGGAAGGGGAGGGAGCAATGAGCAGTTCTTC
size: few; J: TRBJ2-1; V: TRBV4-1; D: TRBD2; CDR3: CASSRTSGGAYEQFF; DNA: TGCGCCAGCAGCCGGACTAGCGGGGGGGCCTATGAGCAGTTCTTC
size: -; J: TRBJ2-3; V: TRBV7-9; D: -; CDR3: CASSPPMADTQYF; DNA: TGTGCCAGCAGCCCCCCTATGGCTGATACGCAGTATTTT
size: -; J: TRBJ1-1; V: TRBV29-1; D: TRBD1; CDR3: CSVPQQGVNTEAFF; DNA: TGCAGCGTTCCACAACAGGGGGTTAACACTGAAGCTTTCTTT
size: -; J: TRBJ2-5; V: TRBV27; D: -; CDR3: CASSPLGALKRETQYF; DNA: TGTGCCAGCAGTCCCCTGGGAGCGCTAAAAAGGGAGACCCAGTACTTC